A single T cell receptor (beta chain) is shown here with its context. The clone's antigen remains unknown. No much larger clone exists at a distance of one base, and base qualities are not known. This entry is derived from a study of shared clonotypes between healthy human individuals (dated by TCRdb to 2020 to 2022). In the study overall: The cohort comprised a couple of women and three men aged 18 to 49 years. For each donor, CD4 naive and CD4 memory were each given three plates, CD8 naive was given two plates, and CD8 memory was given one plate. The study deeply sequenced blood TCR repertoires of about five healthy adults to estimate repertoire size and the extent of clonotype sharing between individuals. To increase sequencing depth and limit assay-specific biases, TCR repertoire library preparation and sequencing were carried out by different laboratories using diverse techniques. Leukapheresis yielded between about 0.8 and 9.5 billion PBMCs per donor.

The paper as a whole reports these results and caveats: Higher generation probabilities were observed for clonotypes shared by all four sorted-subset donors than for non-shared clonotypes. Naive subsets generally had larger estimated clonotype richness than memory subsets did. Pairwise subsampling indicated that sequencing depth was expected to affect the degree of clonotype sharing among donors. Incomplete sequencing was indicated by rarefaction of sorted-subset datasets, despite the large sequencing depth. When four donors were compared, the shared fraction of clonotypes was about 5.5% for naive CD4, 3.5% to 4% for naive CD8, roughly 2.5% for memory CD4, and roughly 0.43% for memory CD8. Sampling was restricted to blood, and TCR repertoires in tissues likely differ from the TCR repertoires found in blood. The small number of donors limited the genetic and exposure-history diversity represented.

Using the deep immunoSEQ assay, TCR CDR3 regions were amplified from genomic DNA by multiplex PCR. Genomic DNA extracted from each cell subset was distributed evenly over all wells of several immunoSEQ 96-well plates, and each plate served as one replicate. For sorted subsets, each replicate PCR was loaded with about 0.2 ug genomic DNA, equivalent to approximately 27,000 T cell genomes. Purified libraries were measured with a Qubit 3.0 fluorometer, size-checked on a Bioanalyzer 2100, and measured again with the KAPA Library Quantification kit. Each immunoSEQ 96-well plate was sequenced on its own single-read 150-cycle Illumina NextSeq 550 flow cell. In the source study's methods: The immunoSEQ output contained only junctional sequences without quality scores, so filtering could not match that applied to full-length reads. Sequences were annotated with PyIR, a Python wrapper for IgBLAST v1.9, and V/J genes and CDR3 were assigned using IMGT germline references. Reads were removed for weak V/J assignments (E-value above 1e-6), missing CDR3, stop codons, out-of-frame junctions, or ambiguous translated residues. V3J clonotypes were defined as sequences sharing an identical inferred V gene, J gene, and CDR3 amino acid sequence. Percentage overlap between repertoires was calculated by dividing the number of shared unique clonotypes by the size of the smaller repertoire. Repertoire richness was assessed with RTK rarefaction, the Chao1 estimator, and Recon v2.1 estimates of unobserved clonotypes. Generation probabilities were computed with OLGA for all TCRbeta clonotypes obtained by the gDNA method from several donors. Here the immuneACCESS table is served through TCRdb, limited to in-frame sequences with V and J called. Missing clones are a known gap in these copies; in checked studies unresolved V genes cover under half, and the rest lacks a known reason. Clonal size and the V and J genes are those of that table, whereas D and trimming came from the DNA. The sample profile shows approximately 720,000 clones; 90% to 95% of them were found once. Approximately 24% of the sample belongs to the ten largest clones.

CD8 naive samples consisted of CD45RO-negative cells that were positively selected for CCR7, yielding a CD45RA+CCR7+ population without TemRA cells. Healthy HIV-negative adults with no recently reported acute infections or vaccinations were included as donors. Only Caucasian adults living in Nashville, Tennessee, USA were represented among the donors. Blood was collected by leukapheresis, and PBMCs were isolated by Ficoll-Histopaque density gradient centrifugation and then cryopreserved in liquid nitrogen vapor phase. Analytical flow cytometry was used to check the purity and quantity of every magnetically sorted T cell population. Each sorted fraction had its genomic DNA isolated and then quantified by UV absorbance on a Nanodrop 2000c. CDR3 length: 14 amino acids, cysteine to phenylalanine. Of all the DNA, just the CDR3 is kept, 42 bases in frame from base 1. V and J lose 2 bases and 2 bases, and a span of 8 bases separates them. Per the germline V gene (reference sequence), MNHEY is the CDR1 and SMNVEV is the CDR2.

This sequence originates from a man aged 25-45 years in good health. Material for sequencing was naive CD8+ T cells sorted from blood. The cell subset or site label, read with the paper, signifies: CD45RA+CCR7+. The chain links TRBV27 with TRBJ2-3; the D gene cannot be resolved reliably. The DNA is TGTGCCAGCAGTTTAGATAGGCCCACAGATACGCAGTATTTT. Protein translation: CASSLDRPTDTQYF.